A selection of T cell receptor beta chains follows, all from one sample in a study of sequential checkpoint blockade in melanoma. Produced via immunoSEQ multiplex PCR; TCRdb's table is partial and in-frame only. This table has approximately 11,000 clones, roughly 80% appearing once. This material consisted of CD8+ T cells sorted from blood (inferred from file names), taken from a patient given nivolumab and ipilimumab in sequence. Receptors originate from a human donor with melanoma. Both conserved end residues are part of each CDR3. The order of the fields is D gene, clone size, V gene, J gene, CDR3 protein, CDR3 DNA. D genes are given only for firm matches. Where a row states a size, it is once, few, many or the class of an expanded clone; other rows omit it.

TRBD1,.,TRBV9,TRBJ2-7,CASSSSGTGSIEQYF,TGTGCCAGCAGCTCATCCGGGACAGGGAGCATCGAGCAGTACTTC
.,medium-sized,TRBV28,TRBJ1-4,CASTPQRGKLFF,TGTGCCAGCACCCCCCAAAGAGGGAAACTGTTTTTT
.,once,TRBV7-9,TRBJ2-3,CASSLPGISTDTQYF,TGTGCCAGCAGCTTGCCCGGGATTAGCACAGATACGCAGTATTTT
TRBD2,.,TRBV28,TRBJ2-1,CASSFTAGPANEQFF,TGTGCCAGCAGTTTCACAGCGGGACCGGCCAATGAGCAGTTCTTC
.,.,TRBV28,TRBJ1-1,CASSLWGQNTEAFF,TGTGCCAGCAGTTTATGGGGACAGAACACTGAAGCTTTCTTT
TRBD2,.,TRBV27,TRBJ2-7,CASSSSSGGYEQYF,TGTGCCAGCAGTTCATCTAGCGGGGGGTACGAGCAGTACTTC
TRBD2,.,TRBV15,TRBJ2-7,CATSNPAGVAGSYEQYF,TGTGCCACCAGCAACCCTGCCGGGGTAGCGGGCTCCTACGAGCAGTACTTC
.,once,TRBV7-9,TRBJ1-1,CVGAVMNTEAFF,TGTGTAGGGGCGGTGATGAACACTGAAGCTTTCTTT
TRBD1,.,TRBV5-4,TRBJ1-1,CAGSTGQEPEAFF,TGTGCCGGCAGCACCGGACAGGAACCTGAAGCTTTCTTT
TRBD2,.,TRBV2,TRBJ2-1,CASGGGYGEQFF,TGTGCCAGCGGGGGGGGGTACGGTGAGCAGTTCTTC
.,.,TRBV9,TRBJ1-1,CASSVRDTQNTEAFF,TGTGCCAGCAGCGTCCGGGACACGCAGAACACTGAAGCTTTCTTT
TRBD1,.,TRBV6-5,TRBJ2-7,CASSPDRAYEQYF,TGTGCCAGCAGTCCAGACAGGGCCTACGAGCAGTACTTC
.,.,TRBV4-2,TRBJ1-5,CASSLGQISNQPQHF,TGTGCCAGCAGCTTGGGGCAGATTAGCAATCAGCCCCAGCATTTT
TRBD2,.,TRBV18,TRBJ2-2,CASSLGLAGDANTGELFF,TGTGCCAGCTCACTAGGACTAGCGGGGGATGCGAACACCGGGGAGCTGTTTTTT
.,.,TRBV27,TRBJ2-2,CASSFWQGNTGELFF,TGTGCCAGCAGTTTCTGGCAGGGAAACACCGGGGAGCTGTTTTTT
.,few,TRBV19,TRBJ1-5,CASTLYGFTSNQPQHF,TGTGCCAGTACCCTATACGGGTTTACGAGCAATCAGCCCCAGCATTTT
.,.,TRBV6-4,TRBJ2-3,CASSEARGSTDTQYF,TGTGCCAGCAGTGAAGCTCGGGGGAGCACAGATACGCAGTATTTT
.,.,TRBV7-9,TRBJ2-3,CASSPVAVSTDTQYF,TGTGCCAGCAGCCCTGTGGCGGTAAGCACAGATACGCAGTATTTT
.,few,TRBV28,TRBJ2-2,CASSLSGPGELFF,TGTGCCAGCAGCTTAAGCGGACCCGGGGAGCTGTTTTTT
TRBD2,.,TRBV10-2,TRBJ2-3,CASRALAGGPDTQYF,TGCGCCAGCAGGGCGCTAGCGGGGGGGCCGGATACGCAGTATTTT
TRBD1,.,TRBV6-1,TRBJ1-2,CASSFRTGLPYGYTF,TGTGCCAGCAGTTTTAGGACAGGGCTCCCCTATGGCTACACCTTC
TRBD1,few,TRBV9,TRBJ1-2,CASSWGQGKGYTF,TGTGCCAGCAGCTGGGGACAGGGTAAAGGCTACACCTTC
.,.,TRBV7-9,TRBJ1-2,CASTPGYGYTF,TGTGCCAGCACCCCGGGGTACGGCTACACCTTC
.,.,TRBV6-1,TRBJ2-2,CASTVGAETGELFF,TGTGCCAGCACGGTTGGGGCGGAGACCGGGGAGCTGTTTTTT
.,once,TRBV7-9,TRBJ2-7,CASSTGFYEQYF,TGTGCCAGCAGCACAGGGTTCTACGAGCAGTACTTC